The subject of this entry is one T cell receptor beta chain. This clone's antigen is unknown. No base-level quality is on record; no much larger clone is a single base apart. This entry is derived from a study of OX40 agonist ivuxolimab in advanced cancers. Concerning the study at large: Ivuxolimab was an agonistic, fully human IgG2 monoclonal antibody directed against OX40 (CD134), a costimulatory receptor. Intravenous ivuxolimab was administered to patients every 2 weeks at six dose levels: 0.01, 0.1, 0.3, 1.5, 3 and 10 mg/kg. Of the approximately 54 dose-escalation patients, hepatocellular carcinoma was present in about 19, melanoma in around 15, renal cell carcinoma in 9 and head and neck cancer in 9. In the dose-escalation cohort, around four fifths of patients were male, and the mean age was around 60 years, with a range of about 20 to 79. Prior anti-PD-1, anti-PD-L1 or anti-CTLA-4 therapy was permitted, and about two fifths of dose-escalation patients had received checkpoint inhibitors. Partial responses were achieved by three dose-escalation patients, of whom one had hepatocellular carcinoma and two had cutaneous melanoma. The purpose of peripheral TCRbeta sequencing was to test whether ivuxolimab changed TCR sequence diversity and led to clonal T-cell expansion. The paper covers the monotherapy dose-escalation part of the phase I ivuxolimab trial, which included N of about 56 patients.

What the work shows at the level of the full study, not this receptor alone: Low levels of normalized T-cell clonal expansion were also seen in some patients who did not respond. After ivuxolimab, CD8+ T cells had more expanded clones than CD4+ T cells on average. In the 0.1-3.0 mg/kg groups, partial responders were among the patients with the lowest normalized peripheral clonal expansion, particularly in CD8+ T cells. The antigen specificity of the peripheral T cells that underwent clonal expansion was not determined. At doses of 0.1 to 3.0 mg/kg, clonal expansion of both CD4+ and CD8+ blood T cells was observed from baseline to week 6.

The trial excluded patients who had a history of autoimmune disease or were on systemic immunosuppression. In every dose cohort, peripheral blood was drawn for TCR sequencing at baseline, cycle 4 day 1, and cycle 7 day 1. Samples were obtained from an open-label, multicenter, first-in-human phase I dose-escalation trial of ivuxolimab. Adults with locally advanced or metastatic melanoma, renal cell carcinoma, hepatocellular carcinoma or head and neck squamous cell carcinoma were enrolled in the trial. Before TCR sequencing, CD4+ T cells and CD8+ T cells from peripheral blood were sorted into separate populations. Genomic DNA was extracted from sorted cells for sequencing of the TCRbeta CDR3 region. TCRbeta CDR3 regions were sequenced using the immunoSEQ Assay. TCRdb limited this immuneACCESS table to in-frame rearrangements with V and J called. A share of clones is missing; checked studies link under half to unresolved V genes, and the rest is unexplained. The sample records about 51,000 clones, about 80% of which are singletons. The ten most abundant clones make up under 2.5% of the sample.

This sequence was found in an adult with an advanced solid tumor such as melanoma, head and neck, liver or kidney cancer. Material: CD4+ or CD8+ T cells sorted from blood, obtained in a trial of the OX40 agonist ivuxolimab.

The CDR3: CASSFRAGATDTQYF. The DNA sequence is given as TGTGCCAGCAGCTTCCGGGCGGGAGCCACAGATACGCAGTATTTT. In this chain, TRBV5-6 is recombined with TRBJ2-3; TRBD2 lines up with 7 middle nucleotides. Measured from the cysteine to the phenylalanine, the CDR3 is 15 residues long. Solely the CDR3 DNA is kept, with 45 bases framed from the first base. V lost 2 bases and J lost 2 bases, and the count of bases not matched to a germline gene is 5. According to the germline V gene, CDR1 reads SGHDT and CDR2 reads YYEEEE. The full variable domain, completed from the reference TRBV5-6 and TRBJ2-3 proteins outside the CDR3, reads DAGVTQSPTHLIKTRGQQVTLRCSPKSGHDTVSWYQQALGQGPQFIFQYYEEEERQRGNFPDRFSGHQFPNYSSELNVNALLLGDSALYLCASSFRAGATDTQYFGPGTRLTVL.